Listed below are T cell receptor beta chains from one sample, sequenced in a study of T cell changes during pregnancy in multiple sclerosis. Produced via immunoSEQ multiplex PCR; TCRdb's table is partial and in-frame only. The sample has around 20,000 clones; just under 85% are singletons. The specimen was CD8+ T cells from peripheral blood mononuclear cells, collected in the first trimester of pregnancy. The receptors stem from a female donor in good health, enrolled as a control in a pregnancy study. Both conserved end residues are part of each CDR3. Each record gives: clone size, D gene, V gene, J gene, CDR3 DNA, CDR3 protein. The D gene is left open where the match is weak. Clone sizes are given selectively: once, few, many, or a class where the clone is expanded.

>.|.|TRBV27|TRBJ1-6
TGTGCCAGCAGTTTATTTTGGTGGAGCTCCTATAATTCACCCCTCCACTTT
CASSLFWWSSYNSPLHF
>once|TRBD1|TRBV4-3|TRBJ1-3
TGCGCCAGCAGCCAGACCCGTCCTGGGACAGGGCTGGCTGGAAACACCATATATTTT
CASSQTRPGTGLAGNTIYF
>.|TRBD1|TRBV9|TRBJ1-5
TGTGCCAGCAGCCCGAAAATTAGACAGGGACCTTGCCCTCGCAATCAGCCCCAGCATTTT
CASSPKIRQGPCPRNQPQHF
>.|.|TRBV6-5|TRBJ2-7
TGTGCCAGCACCTATCGGGGGAGCTCCTACGAGCAGTACTTC
CASTYRGSSYEQYF
>.|TRBD1|TRBV10-3|TRBJ1-2
TGTGCCATCAGTCCGGGGACAGGGTCTAACTATGGCTACACCTTC
CAISPGTGSNYGYTF
>few|TRBD2|TRBV6-4|TRBJ2-2
TGTGCCAGCAGTGACGGGGCTAGCGGCACCGGGGAGCTGTTTTTT
CASSDGASGTGELFF
>.|TRBD1|TRBV28|TRBJ2-3
TGTGCCAGCAGACTTCCAGGGGGAAGCACGCAGTATTTT
CASRLPGGSTQYF
>.|.|TRBV6-1|TRBJ2-1
TGTGCCAGCAGTGATGGGAGCCGGGGGAATGAGCAGTTCTTC
CASSDGSRGNEQFF
>.|TRBD1|TRBV27|TRBJ1-2
TGTGCCAGCAGGGGGGACAGGGGGACTAGGTATGGCTACACCTTC
CASRGDRGTRYGYTF
>.|.|TRBV6-1|TRBJ1-1
TGTGCCACCGACCAGGGGAGGAACACTGAAGCTTTCTTT
CATDQGRNTEAFF
>medium-sized|TRBD1|TRBV4-3|TRBJ1-6
TGCGCCAGCAGCCAAGATGCGGGGACAGAAAAATCACCCCTCCACTTT
CASSQDAGTEKSPLHF
>.|.|TRBV9|TRBJ2-1
TGTGCCAGCAGCGCCCCAGAGGCGGGGTACAATGAGCAGTTCTTC
CASSAPEAGYNEQFF
>.|TRBD2|TRBV16|TRBJ2-1
TGTGCCAGCAGCCAATCACTAGCGGGGTCCTCCCGGGACAATGAGCAGTTCTTC
CASSQSLAGSSRDNEQFF
>.|TRBD2|TRBV4-3|TRBJ2-7
TGCGCCAGCAGCCAAGAGCCAGCGGGGAGCTCCTACGAGCAGTACTTC
CASSQEPAGSSYEQYF
>.|.|TRBV7-9|TRBJ2-7
TGTGCCAGCAGCTTAGCGAGTCTAACTTCCTACGAGCAGTACTTC
CASSLASLTSYEQYF
>.|TRBD1|TRBV9|TRBJ1-4
TGTGCCAGCAGCGTATCCGGAAGGGACAGGGGGCGAGAAAAACTGTTTTTT
CASSVSGRDRGREKLFF
>.|.|TRBV6-5|TRBJ1-2
TGTGCCAGCAGTTACTCGAACGGGGCGGGGGGCTACACCTTC
CASSYSNGAGGYTF
>.|TRBD1|TRBV4-3|TRBJ2-3
TGCGCCAGCAGCCAAGATAGGACAGGGGGCGCCGATACGCAGTATTTT
CASSQDRTGGADTQYF
>once|.|TRBV9|TRBJ1-6
TGTGCCAGCAGCTCCTCCCCGGGAGGCTATTCACCCCTCCACTTT
CASSSSPGGYSPLHF
>.|.|TRBV5-1|TRBJ2-6
TGCGCCAGCGGGTTGGGGTCCCGAGACTCTGGGGCCAACGTCCTGACTTTC
CASGLGSRDSGANVLTF
>.|.|TRBV7-9|TRBJ1-6
TGTGCCAGCAGCTTTAGACAGAGCGTCAATTCACCCCTCCACTTT
CASSFRQSVNSPLHF
>.|TRBD2|TRBV11-3|TRBJ2-3
TGTGCCAGCAGCGCCGCTAGCGGGAGCTTCACAGATACGCAGTATTTT
CASSAASGSFTDTQYF
>.|TRBD1|TRBV25-1|TRBJ2-1
TGTGCCAGCAGGGACAGGGGGCGATCCTACAATGAGCAGTTCTTC
CASRDRGRSYNEQFF
>.|.|TRBV9|TRBJ1-2
TGTGCCAGCAGCGTAGAGGGAGGCAAAAAGAGCTATGGCTACACCTTC
CASSVEGGKKSYGYTF
>medium-sized|TRBD2|TRBV6-4|TRBJ2-1
TGTGCCAGCAGTGACTCGCCTAGCGGGGTTTACAATGAGCAGTTCTTC
CASSDSPSGVYNEQFF
>.|TRBD1|TRBV15|TRBJ2-1
TGTGCCACCAGCAGAGATGTCGGACAGGGAAATGAGCAGTTCTTC
CATSRDVGQGNEQFF
>.|TRBD1|TRBV19|TRBJ2-1
TGTGCCAGTAGTCTGACGACAGGGTCCTACAATGAGCAGTTCTTC
CASSLTTGSYNEQFF
>.|.|TRBV11-2|TRBJ1-2
TGTGCCAGCAGCTTTGGCCCTGGCCCGAGGAGCGGCTACACCTTC
CASSFGPGPRSGYTF
>.|.|TRBV18|TRBJ1-2
TGTGCCAGCTCACCATTAGAAGGGAAGGCGGGCGGCTACACCTTC
CASSPLEGKAGGYTF
>.|TRBD1|TRBV5-1|TRBJ1-5
TGCGCCAGCAGCCTCACAGGGGCCCAGCCCCAGCATTTT
CASSLTGAQPQHF
>.|.|TRBV6-1|TRBJ1-1
TGTGCCAGCAGTGAGGCCGAAACAACTGAAGCTTTCTTT
CASSEAETTEAFF
>.|.|TRBV19|TRBJ2-1
TGTGCCAGTACGCCTGGGCCCGCTGGAGAGCAGTTCTTC
CASTPGPAGEQFF
>.|.|TRBV10-1|TRBJ2-7
TGCGCCACCCCGGTGGCGGGGGCGTACGAGCAGTACTTC
CATPVAGAYEQYF
>.|.|TRBV6-1|TRBJ1-5
TGTGCCAGCAGTGAAGGCGTGAGGCAGATCAATCAGCCCCAGCATTTT
CASSEGVRQINQPQHF
>.|.|TRBV5-6|TRBJ1-2
TGTGCCAGCAGCTCACCCGGGGCGGGAGGCTACACCTTC
CASSSPGAGGYTF
>.|.|TRBV27|TRBJ2-7
TGTGCCAGCATAGGGGGTTACGAGCAGTACTTC
CASIGGYEQYF
>.|TRBD1|TRBV4-1|TRBJ1-1
TGCGCCAGCAGCCAAGACCGGACAGGGGGCACTGAAGCTTTCTTT
CASSQDRTGGTEAFF
>.|.|TRBV5-1|TRBJ2-7
TGCGCCAGCAGCCGACTAGGGACCCTCTCCTACGAGCAGTACTTC
CASSRLGTLSYEQYF
>.|TRBD2|TRBV2|TRBJ2-7
TGTGCCAGCAGTGAATATCCGCTAGCGGGGGGGCTTCTGTACTTC
CASSEYPLAGGLLYF
>once|TRBD2|TRBV4-3|TRBJ2-7
TGCGCCAGCAGCCAAGATCCTAGCGGGGTTTACGAGCAGTACTTC
CASSQDPSGVYEQYF
>.|.|TRBV9|TRBJ1-4
TGTGCCAGCAGCGAGGGAGAATTTCGAGGTGAAAAACTGTTTTTT
CASSEGEFRGEKLFF
>.|.|TRBV28|TRBJ2-7
TGTGCCAGCAGTGATACGGGACTCGCGGCCGGGGGCGAGCAGTACTTC
CASSDTGLAAGGEQYF
>.|TRBD2|TRBV30|TRBJ2-1
TGTGCCTGGAGTGTACCCGGGACTAGCGGGATGTCCTACAATGAGCAGTTCTTC
CAWSVPGTSGMSYNEQFF
>few|TRBD1|TRBV27|TRBJ1-6
TGTGCCAGCGGGGACAGCTCCTATAATTCACCCCTCCACTTT
CASGDSSYNSPLHF
>.|.|TRBV7-8|TRBJ2-7
TGTGCCAGCAGCTCAATAAGGAGGGGGGGGAAAAGCTACGAGCAGTACTTC
CASSSIRRGGKSYEQYF
>.|.|TRBV5-6|TRBJ2-4
TGTGCCAGCAGCTTGCAACAGGTGGAAAACATTCAGTACTTC
CASSLQQVENIQYF
>.|.|TRBV6-5|TRBJ2-1
TGTGCCAGCAGTCACCCCCGAGGGAGTGAGCAGTTCTTC
CASSHPRGSEQFF
>.|.|TRBV6-1|TRBJ1-5
TGTGCCAGCAGTGAACCTCCTACGCGGCCCCAGCATTTT
CASSEPPTRPQHF